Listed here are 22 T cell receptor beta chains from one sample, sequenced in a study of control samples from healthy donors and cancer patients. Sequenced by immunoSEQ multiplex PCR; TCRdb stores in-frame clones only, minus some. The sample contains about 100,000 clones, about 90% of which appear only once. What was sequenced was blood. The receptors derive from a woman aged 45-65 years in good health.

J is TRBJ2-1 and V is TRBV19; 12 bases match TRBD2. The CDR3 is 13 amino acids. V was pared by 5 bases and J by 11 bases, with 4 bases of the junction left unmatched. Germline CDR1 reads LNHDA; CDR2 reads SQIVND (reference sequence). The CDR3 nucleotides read TGTGCCAGTAGTCGACTAGCGGGAGTAAAGCAGTTCTTC. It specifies CASSRLAGVKQFF.

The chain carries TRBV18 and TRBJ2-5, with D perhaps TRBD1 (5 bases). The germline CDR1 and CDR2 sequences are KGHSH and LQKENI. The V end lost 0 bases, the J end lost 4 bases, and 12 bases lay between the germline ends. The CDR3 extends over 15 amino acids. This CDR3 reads CASSPPFGRAETQYF. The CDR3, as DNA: TGTGCCAGCTCACCACCATTCGGCAGGGCAGAGACCCAGTACTTC.

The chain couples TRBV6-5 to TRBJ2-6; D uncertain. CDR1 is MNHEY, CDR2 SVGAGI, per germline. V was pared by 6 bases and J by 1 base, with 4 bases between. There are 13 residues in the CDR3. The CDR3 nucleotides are TGTGCCAGCAGATCGTCTGGGGCCAACGTCCTGACTTTC. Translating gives CASRSSGANVLTF.

CDR3 amino acids: CASSHGGHNEQFF. CDR3 DNA sequence: TGTGCCAGCAGCCACGGTGGGCATAATGAGCAGTTCTTC. V usage is TRBV11-2 and J usage is TRBJ2-1; D not resolved. The V end was cut by 5 bases, the J end by 7 bases, with 12 bases between. The CDR3 consists of 13 residues. Germline V gene data show CDR1 as SGHAT and CDR2 as FQNNGV.

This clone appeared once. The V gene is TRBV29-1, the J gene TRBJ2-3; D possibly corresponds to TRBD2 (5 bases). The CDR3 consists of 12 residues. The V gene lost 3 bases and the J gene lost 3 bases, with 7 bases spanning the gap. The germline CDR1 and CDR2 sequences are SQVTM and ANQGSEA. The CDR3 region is CSVDTGTDTQYF. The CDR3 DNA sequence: TGCAGCGTTGATACGGGGACAGATACGCAGTATTTT.

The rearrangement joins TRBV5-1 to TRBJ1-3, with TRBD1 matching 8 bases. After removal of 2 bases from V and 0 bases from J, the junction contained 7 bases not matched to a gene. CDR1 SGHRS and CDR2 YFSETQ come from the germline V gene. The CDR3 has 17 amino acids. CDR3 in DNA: TGCGCCAGCAGCTTTCGGACAGGGCAATCCTCTGGAAACACCATATATTTT. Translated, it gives CASSFRTGQSSGNTIYF.

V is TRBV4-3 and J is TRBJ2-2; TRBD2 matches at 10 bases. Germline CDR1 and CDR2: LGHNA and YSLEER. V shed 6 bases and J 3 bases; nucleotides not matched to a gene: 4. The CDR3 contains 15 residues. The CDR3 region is CASSPSGRDTGELFF. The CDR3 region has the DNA TGCGCCAGCAGTCCAAGCGGGAGGGACACCGGGGAGCTGTTTTTT.

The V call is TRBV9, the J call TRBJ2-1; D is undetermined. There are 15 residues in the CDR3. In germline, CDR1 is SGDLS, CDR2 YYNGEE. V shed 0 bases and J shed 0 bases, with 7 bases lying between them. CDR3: CASSVDSSSYNEQFF. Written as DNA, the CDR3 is TGTGCCAGCAGCGTAGACAGTTCCTCCTACAATGAGCAGTTCTTC.

The CDR3 nucleotides are TGCGCCAGCAGCTTGGGTCCCGAATCCTACGAGCAGTACGTC. It specifies CASSLGPESYEQYV. The rearrangement links TRBV5-1 to TRBJ2-7, with unresolved D. Looked up from germline, CDR1 is SGHRS and CDR2 is YFSETQ. CDR3 size: 14 residues. Trimming took off 0 bases at V and 1 base at J, with 8 bases between the two ends.

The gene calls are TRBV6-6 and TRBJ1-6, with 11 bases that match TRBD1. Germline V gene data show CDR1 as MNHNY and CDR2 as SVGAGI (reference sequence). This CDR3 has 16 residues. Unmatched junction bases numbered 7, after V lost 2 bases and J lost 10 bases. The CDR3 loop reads CASSYLGQGARSPLHF. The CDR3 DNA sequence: TGTGCCAGCAGTTACCTCGGACAGGGGGCGCGGTCACCCCTCCACTTT.

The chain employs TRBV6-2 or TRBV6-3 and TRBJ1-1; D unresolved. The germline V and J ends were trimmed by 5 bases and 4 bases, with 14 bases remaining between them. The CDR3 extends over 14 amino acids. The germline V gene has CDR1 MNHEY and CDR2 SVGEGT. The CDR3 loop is CASSPDRRGTEAFF. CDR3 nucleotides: TGTGCCAGCAGTCCGGATCGACGGGGCACTGAAGCTTTCTTT.

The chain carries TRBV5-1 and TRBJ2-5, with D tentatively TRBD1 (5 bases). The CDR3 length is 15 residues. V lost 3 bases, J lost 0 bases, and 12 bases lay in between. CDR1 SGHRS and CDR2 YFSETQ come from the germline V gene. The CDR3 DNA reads TGCGCCAGCAGCTCCATTAGGGGTCACCAAGAGACCCAGTACTTC. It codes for CASSSIRGHQETQYF.

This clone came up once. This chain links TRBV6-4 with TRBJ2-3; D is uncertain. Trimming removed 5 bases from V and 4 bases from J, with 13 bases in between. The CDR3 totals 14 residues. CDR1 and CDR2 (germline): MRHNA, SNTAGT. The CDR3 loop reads CASSNLGWPDTQYF. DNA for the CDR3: TGTGCCAGCAGTAACTTAGGTTGGCCAGATACGCAGTATTTT.

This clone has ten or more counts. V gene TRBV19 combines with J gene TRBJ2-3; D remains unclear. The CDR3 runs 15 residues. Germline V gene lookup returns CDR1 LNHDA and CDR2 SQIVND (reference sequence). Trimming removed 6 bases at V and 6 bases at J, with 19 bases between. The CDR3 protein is CASSLRPGIGDTQYF. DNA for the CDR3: TGTGCCAGTAGCCTAAGACCAGGCATAGGGGATACGCAGTATTTT. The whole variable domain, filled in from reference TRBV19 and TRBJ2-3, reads DGGITQSPKYLFRKEGQNVTLSCEQNLNHDAMYWYRQDPGQGLRLIYYSQIVNDFQKGDIAEGYSVSREKKESFPLTVTSAQKNPTAFYLCASSLRPGIGDTQYFGPGTRLTVL.

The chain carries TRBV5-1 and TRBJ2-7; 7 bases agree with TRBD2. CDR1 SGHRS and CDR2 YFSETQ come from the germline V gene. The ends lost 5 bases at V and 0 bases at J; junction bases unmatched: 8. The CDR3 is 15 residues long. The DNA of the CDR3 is TGCGCCAGCAGACCGGGGGGTTCGACCTCCTACGAGCAGTACTTC. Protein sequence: CASRPGGSTSYEQYF. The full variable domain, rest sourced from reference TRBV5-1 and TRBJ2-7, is KAGVTQTPRYLIKTRGQQVTLSCSPISGHRSVSWYQQTPGQGLQFLFEYFSETQRNKGNFPGRFSGRQFSNSRSEMNVSTLELGDSALYLCASRPGGSTSYEQYFGPGTRLTVT.

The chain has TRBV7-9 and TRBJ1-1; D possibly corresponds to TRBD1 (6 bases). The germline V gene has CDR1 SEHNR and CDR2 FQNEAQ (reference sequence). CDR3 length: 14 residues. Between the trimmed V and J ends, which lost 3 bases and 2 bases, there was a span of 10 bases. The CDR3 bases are TGTGCCAGCAGCTTGTCAGGGGAAAACACTGAAGCTTTCTTT. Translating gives CASSLSGENTEAFF.

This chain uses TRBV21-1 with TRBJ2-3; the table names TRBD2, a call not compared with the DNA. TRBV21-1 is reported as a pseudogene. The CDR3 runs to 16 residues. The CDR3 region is CASSSRASGVPDTQYF. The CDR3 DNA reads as TGTGCCAGCAGCAGTCGCGCTAGCGGTGTCCCAGATACGCAGTATTTT.

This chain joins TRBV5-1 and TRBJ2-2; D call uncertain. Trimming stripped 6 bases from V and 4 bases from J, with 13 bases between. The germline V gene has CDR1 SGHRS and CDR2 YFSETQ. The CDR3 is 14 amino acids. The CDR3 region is CASNPDGPTGELFF. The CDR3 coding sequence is TGCGCCAGCAATCCGGACGGACCCACCGGGGAGCTGTTTTTT. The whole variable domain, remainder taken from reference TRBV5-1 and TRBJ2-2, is KAGVTQTPRYLIKTRGQQVTLSCSPISGHRSVSWYQQTPGQGLQFLFEYFSETQRNKGNFPGRFSGRQFSNSRSEMNVSTLELGDSALYLCASNPDGPTGELFFGEGSRLTVL.

The CDR3 is CASSLNRGGDEQFF. CDR3 DNA: TGTGCCAGCAGCTTAAACAGGGGTGGAGATGAGCAGTTCTTC. The rearrangement uses TRBV7-3 and TRBJ2-1, with 7 bases identical to TRBD1. Trimming at V came to 1 base and at J to 8 bases, leaving 5 bases not matched to a gene. Germline lookup yields CDR1 SGHTA and CDR2 FQGTGA. The CDR3 is 14 amino acids.

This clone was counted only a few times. The CDR3 coding sequence is TGTGCCAGCACCCGGACTGGATCCGGGGGTGAGCAGTTCTTC. It codes for CASTRTGSGGEQFF. The genes are TRBV6-5 and TRBJ2-1; perhaps TRBD2 as D (6 bases). V was pared by 7 bases and J by 9 bases, with 19 bases between. This CDR3 spans 14 amino acids. CDR1 and CDR2 from the germline V gene are MNHEY and SVGAGI.

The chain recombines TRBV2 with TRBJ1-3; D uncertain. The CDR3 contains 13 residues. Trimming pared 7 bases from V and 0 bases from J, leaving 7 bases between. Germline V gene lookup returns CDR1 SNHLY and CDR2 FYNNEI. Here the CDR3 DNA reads TGTGCCAGCATTGAGAGCTCTGGAAACACCATATATTTT. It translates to CASIESSGNTIYF.

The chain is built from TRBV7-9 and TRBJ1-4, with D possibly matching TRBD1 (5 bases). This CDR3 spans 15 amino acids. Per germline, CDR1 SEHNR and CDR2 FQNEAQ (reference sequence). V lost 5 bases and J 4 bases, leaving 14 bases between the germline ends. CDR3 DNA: TGTGCCAGCAGCCGGCGGGGGAACATTAATGAAAAACTGTTTTTT. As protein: CASSRRGNINEKLFF.